One sample yielded the 4 T cell receptor beta chains listed below, sequenced in a study of T cells in Graves' hyperthyroidism and ophthalmopathy. The CDR3 regions of TCR beta were amplified from RNA transcripts. During a first-round RT-PCR of the TCR CDR3, the HTBI primer set was used. TCRdb re-called the multiplex PCR reads with MiXCR, one entry per CDR3 protein. The sample consists of 470,000 or so distinct CDR3 sequences, about 20% of them appearing once. Sequencing was done on a sample of blood. The receptors were sampled from a man aged 18 to 30 with Graves' hyperthyroidism.

The chain combines TRBV9 with TRBJ1-2; D gene uncertain. V was pared by 1 base and J by 0 bases, with 10 bases between. Per the germline V gene, CDR1 is SGDLS and CDR2 is YYNGEE. The CDR3 runs to 15 residues. CDR3 coding DNA: TGTGCCAGCAGCGTACGTCCTGAAGCTAACTATGGCTACACCTTC. Translating gives CASSVRPEANYGYTF. The full variable domain, in which reference TRBV9 and TRBJ1-2 provide the parts outside the CDR3, is DSGVTQTPKHLITATGQRVTLRCSPRSGDLSVYWYQQSLDQGLQFLIQYYNGEERAKGNILERFSAQQFPDLHSELNLSSLELGDSALYFCASSVRPEANYGYTFGSGTRLTVV.

As to this clonotype: A read error may account for a junction end that differs from germline. The CDR3 region is CASSVAVSGAETQYF. The DNA for the CDR3 is TGTGCTAGCAGCGTAGCTGTTAGCGGGGCAGAGACCCAGTACTTC. This chain connects TRBV9 to TRBJ2-5; 8 positions agree with TRBD2. From germline, CDR1 is SGDLS and CDR2 YYNGEE. The CDR3 is 15 amino acids.

This clonotype has ten or more counts. The gene calls are TRBV27 and TRBJ1-1; 7 positions match TRBD1. CDR1 is MNHEY and CDR2 is SMNVEV in the germline V gene (reference sequence). CDR3 size: 15 residues. V was clipped by 4 bases and J by 7 bases; unmatched bases: 12. The DNA of the CDR3 is TGTGCCAGCAGTTCCAACAGGGGCCAAACGGGTGAAGCTTTCTTT. Protein sequence: CASSSNRGQTGEAFF.

The J gene is TRBJ1-5, the V gene TRBV4-1; D is unclear. This CDR3 contains 15 residues. The germline CDR1 and CDR2 sequences are MGHRA and YSYEKL. V lost 4 bases and J lost 7, with 17 bases in between. The CDR3 coding sequence is TGCGCCAGCAGCCCCCGGAGGACCCTAGGGCAGCCCCAGCATTTT. Residues: CASSPRRTLGQPQHF.